Below, 11 T cell receptor beta chains from the same sample are listed, as sequenced in a study of cytomegalovirus exposure and HLA in healthy donors. Primers for the PCR totalled 60 Vbeta and 13 Jbeta. Libraries were prepared by immunoSEQ multiplex PCR; TCRdb keeps only in-frame clonotypes and omits some of them. The table includes 85,000 to 100,000 clones, roughly three quarters detected once. Sequences were obtained from PBMCs. The receptors were gathered from a woman aged 55-70 years in good health and CMV-seronegative.

This rearrangement joins TRBV4-3 to TRBJ2-3; 14 bases fit TRBD2. V gave up 2 bases and J gave up 6 bases; unmatched junction bases: 7. The V gene's germline CDR1 is LGHNA and CDR2 YSLEER. The CDR3 loop spans 17 amino acids. In DNA form, the CDR3 reads TGCGCCAGCAGCCAATCTCGACTAGCGGGGGGGCCCGATACGCAGTATTTT. It specifies CASSQSRLAGGPDTQYF.

V and J are TRBV25-1 and TRBJ1-1, with D possibly matching TRBD1 (5 bases). This CDR3 region has 14 residues. In germline, CDR1 is MGHDK, CDR2 SYGVNS. V gave up 2 bases and J gave up 4 bases, with 11 bases separating them. As DNA, the CDR3 is TGTGCCAGCAGTGAACAGGGCTCGGGCACTGAAGCTTTCTTT. Its translation is CASSEQGSGTEAFF.

The genes are TRBV27 and TRBJ2-7, with D perhaps matching TRBD2 (7 bases). Trimming left V 3 bases short and J 2 bases short, with 14 bases between. There are 15 residues in the CDR3. CDR1 is MNHEY, CDR2 SMNVEV, per germline (reference sequence). The CDR3, as DNA: TGTGCCAGCAGTTTGGAGGGGGGGACTGCCTACGAGCAGTACTTC. The encoded protein is CASSLEGGTAYEQYF.

V and J are TRBV27 and TRBJ2-7; a possible D gene is TRBD2 (5 bases). The germline V gene encodes CDR1 MNHEY and CDR2 SMNVEV (reference sequence). The CDR3 extends over 15 amino acids. The V gene lost 2 bases and the J gene lost 0 bases, with 11 bases spanning the gap. The CDR3 DNA reads as TGTGCCAGCAGTTTACCGAGCGGACTCTCCTACGAGCAGTACTTC. It specifies CASSLPSGLSYEQYF.

V usage is TRBV2 and J usage is TRBJ2-7; tentative D call: TRBD1 (5 bases). Deletions cut 7 bases from V and 1 base from J, with 11 bases between. Germline V gives CDR1 SNHLY, CDR2 FYNNEI. This CDR3 region has 13 residues. CDR3 residues: CASMLDMSYEQYF. The DNA of the CDR3 is TGTGCCAGCATGTTGGACATGTCCTACGAGCAGTACTTC.

V gene TRBV21-1 combines with J gene TRBJ1-1; the table's TRBD1 call for D was not verified on the DNA. TRBV21-1 is a pseudogene locus. The CDR3 is made up of 13 amino acids. The CDR3 loop is CASYGQGDTEAFF. The CDR3 coding sequence is TGTGCCAGCTACGGACAGGGAGACACTGAAGCTTTCTTT.

V is TRBV2 and J is TRBJ2-1, with 8 bases aligning to TRBD1. J lost 2 bases, V lost 2 bases, and 2 bases had no gene match. The CDR3 loop spans 15 amino acids. Germline V gives CDR1 SNHLY, CDR2 FYNNEI. The CDR3 nucleotides are TGTGCCAGCAGTGAACAGGGGGCCGCCTACAATGAGCAGTTCTTC. Encoded protein: CASSEQGAAYNEQFF.

This chain links TRBV30 with TRBJ2-5; D remains ambiguous. The CDR3 length is 11 residues. With 7 bases removed from V and 4 bases from J, the gap between germline ends came to 10 bases. CDR1 GTSNPN and CDR2 SVGIG come from the germline V gene (reference sequence). The CDR3 protein is CASEVRETQYF. The DNA of the CDR3 is TGTGCCTCAGAGGTTCGAGAGACCCAGTACTTC.

J is TRBJ1-3 and V is TRBV7-9; 7 positions match TRBD1. V shed 3 bases, J shed 0 bases, and the junction held 5 bases outside the gene matches. The germline V gene encodes CDR1 SEHNR and CDR2 FQNEAQ (reference sequence). The CDR3 has 16 residues. CDR3 sequence: CASSFNRGNSGNTIYF. In nucleotides, the CDR3 is TGTGCCAGCAGCTTTAACAGGGGCAACTCTGGAAACACCATATATTTT.

The count of this clone is one. This chain joins TRBV6-1 and TRBJ1-2; D gene unclear. This CDR3 spans 13 amino acids. Germline V gives CDR1 MNHNS, CDR2 SASEGT. The V gene lost 0 bases and the J gene lost 5 bases, with 7 bases spanning the gap. CDR3 amino acids: CASSEARVYGYTF. DNA for the CDR3: TGTGCCAGCAGTGAAGCGCGCGTGTATGGCTACACCTTC.

The V gene is TRBV18, the J gene TRBJ1-2, with D unresolved. Trimming left V 0 bases short and J 4 bases short, with 9 bases between. The CDR3 is made up of 14 amino acids. Germline loops: CDR1 KGHSH, CDR2 LQKENI. The CDR3: CASSPPLTSYGYTF. The CDR3 nucleotides read TGTGCCAGCTCACCACCGCTCACATCCTATGGCTACACCTTC.